What follows are 21 T cell receptor beta chains derived from one specimen sequenced in a study of shared clonotypes between healthy human individuals (dated by TCRdb to 2018 to 2021). To prepare the library, the immunoSEQ multiplex PCR assay was applied. TCRdb holds this immuneACCESS table with in-frame rearrangements only. Some clones are missing; in checked studies, unresolved V genes explain under half, and the rest has no known cause. The sample yields around 2.5 million clones; over 85% were counted once. The ten largest clones add up to 0.36% of the sample. The sequenced sample was naive CD4+ T cells from PBMCs. The cell subset or site label, read with the paper, signifies: CD45RA+ positively selected. The receptors shown here come from a man aged 18 to 30 in good health. Some clones in this sample may be carry-over from other donors' samples.

The genes are TRBV10-1 and TRBJ1-2, with D unclear. The CDR3 runs 13 residues. Looked up from germline, CDR1 is WNHNN and CDR2 is SYGVQD (reference sequence). Trimming removed 4 bases at V and 3 bases at J, with 9 bases between. CDR3: CASSVRPDYGYTF. The CDR3 DNA sequence: TGCGCCAGCAGTGTTCGGCCAGACTATGGCTACACCTTC.

This clone was seen only a few times. Here the CDR3 reads CASSQIGQNTEAFF. CDR3 sequence (DNA): TGTGCCAGCAGCCAAATAGGACAGAACACTGAAGCTTTCTTT. J is TRBJ1-1 and V is TRBV4-2; D is perhaps TRBD1 (5 bases). Germline V gene data show CDR1 as LGHNA and CDR2 as YNFKEQ. The V end was cut by 2 bases, the J end by 1 base, with 8 bases between. The CDR3 contains 14 residues.

About this clone itself: The identical CDR3 is also encoded by other nucleotide sequences in the sample. V and J are TRBV28 and TRBJ2-7, with D hard to call. Trimming shortened V by 2 bases and J by 5 bases, and 4 bases separated the two germline ends. Germline lookup yields CDR1 MDHEN and CDR2 SYDVKM. The CDR3 length is 11 residues. The CDR3 region is CASSLLNEQYF. The CDR3 nucleotides are TGTGCCAGCAGTTTACTTAACGAGCAGTACTTC. The full variable domain, with the rest looked up from reference TRBV28 and TRBJ2-7, is DVKVTQSSRYLVKRTGEKVFLECVQDMDHENMFWYRQDPGLGLRLIYFSYDVKMKEKGDIPEGYSVSREKKERFSLILESASTNQTSMYLCASSLLNEQYFGPGTRLTVT.

The chain links TRBV12-5 to TRBJ2-7, with 8 bases matching TRBD1. Trimming took 7 bases from V and 5 from J; bases not matched to a gene: 4. Germline lookup yields CDR1 LGHNT and CDR2 FRNRAP. The CDR3 totals 12 residues. The CDR3: CASAPDRDEQYF. The DNA for the CDR3 is TGTGCTAGTGCCCCGGACAGGGACGAGCAGTACTTC.

Concerning this clone itself: The same CDR3 can be traced to other DNA sequences in this sample. The genes are TRBV20-1 and TRBJ2-7; unclear D gene. The CDR3 consists of 11 residues. V was pared by 3 bases and J by 5 bases, with 8 bases between. CDR1 is DFQATT, CDR2 SNEGSKA, per germline (reference sequence). Written as DNA, the CDR3 is TGCAGTGCTAGTCTGGGAAACGAGCAGTACTTC. Translated, it gives CSASLGNEQYF.

There are a few counts of this clone. V and J are TRBV6-1 and TRBJ2-4; maybe TRBD2 (6 bases). Looked up from germline, CDR1 is MNHNS and CDR2 is SASEGT. The CDR3 runs to 15 residues. V lost 3 bases and J lost 9, with 18 bases in between. In DNA form, the CDR3 reads TGTGCCAGCAGTGACGGAGGAGGGCAGGGTAGCATTCAGTACTTC. Its protein product is CASSDGGGQGSIQYF.

Here the CDR3 reads CASRTRDWPAEAFF. The CDR3 nucleotides are TGTGCCAGCAGGACCCGGGACTGGCCCGCTGAAGCTTTCTTT. The chain is built from TRBV6-5 and TRBJ1-1; D is perhaps TRBD1 (5 bases). CDR1 MNHEY and CDR2 SVGAGI come from the germline V gene. The germline V and J ends were trimmed by 6 bases and 6 bases, with 17 bases remaining between them. This CDR3 has 14 residues.

The V call is TRBV18, the J call TRBJ2-7; TRBD1 or TRBD2 may be the D gene (5 bases each). Germline V gene lookup returns CDR1 KGHSH and CDR2 LQKENI. There are 14 residues in the CDR3. The V end lost 6 bases, the J end lost 6 bases, and 18 bases lay between the germline ends. DNA of the CDR3: TGTGCCAGCTCCTCCGTAGGGTCGGGGACCGAGCAGTACTTC. Its protein product is CASSSVGSGTEQYF.

The rearrangement links TRBV27 to TRBJ2-7, with no clear D. Germline V gene sequence: CDR1 MNHEY, CDR2 SMNVEV (reference sequence). There are 15 residues in the CDR3. V gave up 4 bases and J gave up 3 bases, with 16 bases separating them. As DNA, the CDR3 is TGTGCCAGCAGTTCAAACCCCGACGGAGTCTACGAGCAGTACTTC. It translates to CASSSNPDGVYEQYF.

CDR3 coding DNA: TGTGCCAGCAGTTCTGGACAGATCTACGAGCAGTACTTC. Translating it yields CASSSGQIYEQYF. The rearrangement links TRBV7-9 to TRBJ2-7; D possibly corresponds to TRBD1 (6 bases). The CDR3 is 13 amino acids. V gave up 6 bases and J gave up 3 bases, with 12 bases separating them. Looked up from germline, CDR1 is SEHNR and CDR2 is FQNEAQ (reference sequence).

The rearrangement uses TRBV11-3 and TRBJ2-1; TRBD2 matches 13 bases. CDR3 size: 17 residues. The V gene's germline CDR1 is SGHNT and CDR2 YENEEA. Losses at the gene ends were 5 bases for V and 8 bases for J; bases not matched to a gene: 12. This chain's CDR3 is CASSPGTSGTHGDEQFF. The DNA of the CDR3 is TGTGCCAGCAGCCCGGGGACTAGCGGGACCCATGGGGATGAGCAGTTCTTC.

The chain carries TRBV28 and TRBJ2-1; a weak D match, TRBD1 (6 bases). The CDR3 runs 17 residues. V was cut by 5 bases and J by 0 bases, with 17 bases left in between. Germline CDR1 and CDR2: MDHEN and SYDVKM. The CDR3 is CASSQRQALSSYNEQFF. The CDR3, as DNA: TGTGCCAGCAGTCAAAGACAGGCCCTTAGCTCCTACAATGAGCAGTTCTTC.

The rearrangement joins TRBV19 to TRBJ2-5; D is unresolved. This CDR3 is built from 13 residues. CDR1 is LNHDA, CDR2 SQIVND, per germline (reference sequence). V lost 5 bases and J lost 2, with 9 bases in between. The CDR3: CASSPRVQETQYF. The CDR3 DNA is TGTGCCAGTAGTCCCCGGGTACAAGAGACCCAGTACTTC. Drawing the rest from reference TRBV19 and TRBJ2-5, the complete variable domain is DGGITQSPKYLFRKEGQNVTLSCEQNLNHDAMYWYRQDPGQGLRLIYYSQIVNDFQKGDIAEGYSVSREKKESFPLTVTSAQKNPTAFYLCASSPRVQETQYFGPGTRLLVL.

On this clone itself: Other DNA sequences from this sample encode an identical CDR3 as well. This chain links TRBV28 with TRBJ1-2; D is unclear. Trimming removed 8 bases from V and 0 bases from J, with 7 bases in between. Per germline, CDR1 MDHEN and CDR2 SYDVKM. CDR3 size: 12 residues. CDR3 nucleotide sequence: TGTGCCAGCGGAGACTCTAACTATGGCTACACCTTC. Translated: CASGDSNYGYTF.

The chain couples TRBV4-3 to TRBJ2-7; D remains unclear. V lost 1 base and J lost 4, with 8 bases in between. This CDR3 has 13 residues. The germline V gene has CDR1 LGHNA and CDR2 YSLEER. CDR3 amino acids: CASSQAFRYEQYF. CDR3 DNA: TGCGCCAGCAGCCAAGCCTTCCGTTACGAGCAGTACTTC.

The chain has TRBV9 and TRBJ1-3; D unresolved. Trimming removed 0 bases at V and 8 bases at J, with 12 bases between. The CDR3 is 14 residues long. Per germline, CDR1 SGDLS and CDR2 YYNGEE. The CDR3 bases are TGTGCCAGCAGCGTAGGTTCCAATTCGGACACCATATATTTT. Protein: CASSVGSNSDTIYF.

The V gene is TRBV9, the J gene TRBJ1-4, with D unresolved. Deletions cut 0 bases from V and 0 bases from J, with 12 bases between. This CDR3 contains 17 residues. Germline assignment: CDR1 SGDLS and CDR2 YYNGEE. The CDR3 protein is CASSVGRTVATNEKLFF. DNA for the CDR3: TGTGCCAGCAGCGTAGGTAGGACGGTCGCAACTAATGAAAAACTGTTTTTT.

This clone was seen only once. V gene TRBV5-1 combines with J gene TRBJ1-3; the D is unclear. There are 15 residues in the CDR3. CDR1 SGHRS and CDR2 YFSETQ come from the germline V gene. V was clipped by 0 bases and J by 0 bases, with 7 bases between them. CDR3 loop: CASSLDLISGNTIYF. DNA for the CDR3: TGCGCCAGCAGCTTGGACCTGATCTCTGGAAACACCATATATTTT.

The CDR3 spells CASSLTAGTGAGELFF. DNA of the CDR3: TGTGCCAGCAGCTTGACAGCGGGGACGGGCGCCGGGGAGCTGTTTTTT. The chain is built from TRBV11-2 and TRBJ2-2; 7 positions agree with TRBD2. The germline V gene encodes CDR1 SGHAT and CDR2 FQNNGV. Trimming took 3 bases from V and 6 from J; bases not matched to a gene: 10. This CDR3 has 16 amino acids.

On this clone itself: Other DNA variants within this sample encode the same CDR3. The chain has TRBV7-9 and TRBJ1-1; no definite D call. The CDR3 is made up of 12 amino acids. Per germline, CDR1 SEHNR and CDR2 FQNEAQ (reference sequence). V lost 5 bases and J lost 5, with 9 bases in between. In DNA, the CDR3 is TGTGCCAGCAGCCTTGTGGATACTGAAGCTTTCTTT. Its translation is CASSLVDTEAFF.

The J gene is TRBJ2-2, the V gene TRBV7-3, with D possibly TRBD2 on 6 matching bases. V was clipped by 0 bases and J by 6 bases, with 14 bases between them. The CDR3 spans 16 residues. The germline CDR1 and CDR2 sequences are SGHTA and FQGTGA. The CDR3 coding sequence is TGTGCCAGCAGCTTAACGGGAGGCCAGTCGGCCGGGGAGCTGTTTTTT. Amino acids: CASSLTGGQSAGELFF.